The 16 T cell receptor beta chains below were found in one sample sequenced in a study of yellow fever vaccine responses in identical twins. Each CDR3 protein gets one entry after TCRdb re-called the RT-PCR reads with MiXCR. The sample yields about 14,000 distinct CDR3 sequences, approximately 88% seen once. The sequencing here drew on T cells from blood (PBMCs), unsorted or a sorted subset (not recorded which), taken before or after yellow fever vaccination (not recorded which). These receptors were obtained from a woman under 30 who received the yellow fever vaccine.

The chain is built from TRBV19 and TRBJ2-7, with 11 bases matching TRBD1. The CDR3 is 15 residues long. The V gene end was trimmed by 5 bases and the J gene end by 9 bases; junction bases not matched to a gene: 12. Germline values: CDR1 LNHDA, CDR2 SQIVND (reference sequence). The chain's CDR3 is CASSLPPGQGGRQYF. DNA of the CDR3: TGTGCCAGTAGTTTACCGCCGGGACAGGGGGGCAGGCAGTACTTC.

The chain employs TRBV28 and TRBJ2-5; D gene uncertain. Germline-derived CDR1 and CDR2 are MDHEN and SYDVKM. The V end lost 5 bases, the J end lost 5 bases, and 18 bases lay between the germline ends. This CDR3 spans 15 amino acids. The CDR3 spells CASSPQRVAVETQYF. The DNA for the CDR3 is TGTGCCAGCAGTCCCCAGCGAGTAGCCGTGGAGACCCAGTACTTC.

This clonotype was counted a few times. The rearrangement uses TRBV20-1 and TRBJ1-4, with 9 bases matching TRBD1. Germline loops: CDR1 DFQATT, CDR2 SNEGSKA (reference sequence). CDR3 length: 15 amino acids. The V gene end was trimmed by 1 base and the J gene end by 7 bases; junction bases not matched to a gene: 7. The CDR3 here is CSARGIQGAGEKLFF. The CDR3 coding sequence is TGCAGTGCTAGAGGGATACAGGGGGCTGGTGAAAAACTGTTTTTT.

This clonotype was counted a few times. The CDR3 protein is CASSSWKGNTEAFF. The CDR3 coding sequence is TGTGCCAGCAGCTCCTGGAAGGGGAACACTGAAGCTTTCTTT. The rearrangement uses TRBV7-1 and TRBJ1-1; D unclear. TRBV7-1 is noted as an ORF with a role that remains uncertain. This CDR3 is built from 14 residues. V was clipped by 3 bases and J by 1 base, with 9 bases between them.

This chain's CDR3 is CASSSADLNYGYTF. The CDR3, as DNA: TGTGCCAGCAGCTCGGCAGACCTCAACTATGGCTACACCTTC. The V call is TRBV5-4, the J call TRBJ1-2; no clear D. This CDR3 comprises 14 residues. Germline V gene lookup returns CDR1 SGHNT and CDR2 YYREEE (reference sequence). V was pared by 3 bases and J by 2 bases, with 11 bases between.

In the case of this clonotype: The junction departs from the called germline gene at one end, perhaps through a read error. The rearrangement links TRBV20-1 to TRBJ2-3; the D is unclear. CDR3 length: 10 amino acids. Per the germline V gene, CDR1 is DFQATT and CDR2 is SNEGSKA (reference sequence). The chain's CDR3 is CSARGVAQYF. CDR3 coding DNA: TGCAGTGCAAGAGGAGTAGCGCAGTATTTT.

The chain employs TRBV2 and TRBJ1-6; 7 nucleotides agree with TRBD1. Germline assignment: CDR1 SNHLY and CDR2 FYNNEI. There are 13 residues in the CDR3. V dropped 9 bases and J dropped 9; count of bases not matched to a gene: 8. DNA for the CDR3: TGTGCCAGTCGAAGGGACAGTCTTTCACCCCTCCACTTT. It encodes CASRRDSLSPLHF.

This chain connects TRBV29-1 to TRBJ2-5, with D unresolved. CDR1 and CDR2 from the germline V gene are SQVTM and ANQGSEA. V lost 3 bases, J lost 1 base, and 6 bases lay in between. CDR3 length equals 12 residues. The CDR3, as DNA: TGCAGCGTTGACAGTGGCCAAGAGACCCAGTACTTC. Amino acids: CSVDSGQETQYF.

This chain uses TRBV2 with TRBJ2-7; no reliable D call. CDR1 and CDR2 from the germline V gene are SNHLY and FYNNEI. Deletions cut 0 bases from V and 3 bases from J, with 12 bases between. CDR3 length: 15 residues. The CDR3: CASSEARSSRYEQYF. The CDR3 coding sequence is TGTGCCAGCAGTGAAGCGCGGTCGAGCCGCTACGAGCAGTACTTC. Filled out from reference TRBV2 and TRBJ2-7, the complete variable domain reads EPEVTQTPSHQVTQMGQEVILRCVPISNHLYFYWYRQILGQKVEFLVSFYNNEISEKSEIFDDQFSVERPDGSNFTLKIRSTKLEDSAMYFCASSEARSSRYEQYFGPGTRLTVT.

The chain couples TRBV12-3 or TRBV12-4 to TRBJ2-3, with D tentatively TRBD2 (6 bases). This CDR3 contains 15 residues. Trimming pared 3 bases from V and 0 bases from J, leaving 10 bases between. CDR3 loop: CASSFGGTSTDTQYF. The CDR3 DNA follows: TGTGCCAGCAGTTTTGGCGGGACTAGCACAGATACGCAGTATTTT.

The CDR3 loop reads CASRTGLRETQYF. Written as DNA, the CDR3 is TGTGCCAGCAGGACAGGATTGAGGGAGACCCAGTACTTC. This chain links TRBV13 with TRBJ2-5, with D possibly TRBD1 on 6 matching bases. V was cut by 6 bases and J by 5 bases, with 13 bases left in between. The CDR3 is 13 residues long. Germline values: CDR1 PRHDT, CDR2 FYEKMQ (reference sequence).

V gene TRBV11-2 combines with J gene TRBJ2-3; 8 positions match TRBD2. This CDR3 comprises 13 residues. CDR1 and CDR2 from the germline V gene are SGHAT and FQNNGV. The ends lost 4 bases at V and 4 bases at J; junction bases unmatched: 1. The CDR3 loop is CASSSGGADTQYF. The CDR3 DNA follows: TGTGCCAGCAGCTCGGGGGGGGCAGATACGCAGTATTTT.

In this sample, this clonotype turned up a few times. The DNA of the CDR3 is TGTGCCAGCAGCCCCAAGTCAGGGGGGAACACTGAAGCTTTCTTT. It translates to CASSPKSGGNTEAFF. The chain carries TRBV7-2 and TRBJ1-1, with 7 bases aligning to TRBD1. The ends lost 5 bases at V and 1 base at J; junction bases unmatched: 7. The CDR3 contains 15 residues. From germline, CDR1 is SGHTA and CDR2 FQGNSA.

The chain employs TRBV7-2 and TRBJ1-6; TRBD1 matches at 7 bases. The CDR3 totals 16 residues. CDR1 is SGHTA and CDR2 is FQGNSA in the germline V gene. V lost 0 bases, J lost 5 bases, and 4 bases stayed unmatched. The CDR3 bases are TGTGCCAGCAGCTTAGCCGGGACAGCCAATAATTCACCCCTCCACTTT. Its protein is CASSLAGTANNSPLHF.

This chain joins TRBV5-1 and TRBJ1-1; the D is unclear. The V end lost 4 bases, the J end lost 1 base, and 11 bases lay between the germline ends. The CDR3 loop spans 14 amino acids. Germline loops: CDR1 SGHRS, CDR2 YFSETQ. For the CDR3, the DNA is TGCGCCAGCAGCCCCGGTAGGGAGAACACTGAAGCTTTCTTT. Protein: CASSPGRENTEAFF.

CDR3: CASRPRDRHNSPLHF. The DNA of the CDR3 is TGTGCCAGCAGACCCCGGGACAGACATAATTCACCCCTCCACTTT. V usage is TRBV28 and J usage is TRBJ1-6; 7 positions match TRBD1. With 6 bases clipped from V and 5 bases from J, the junction kept 7 bases outside the gene matches. Per germline, CDR1 MDHEN and CDR2 SYDVKM. The CDR3 is made up of 15 amino acids.